Listed below are T cell receptor beta chains from one sample, sequenced in a study of regulatory T cells in long-lasting Graves disease. MiXCR, run by TCRdb on the multiplex PCR reads, gives a single entry per CDR3 protein. The profile covers 400,000 to 450,000 distinct CDR3 sequences, with 16% appearing a single time and about 10% taken by the ten largest. The sample also formed part of further work on T cells in Graves' hyperthyroidism and ophthalmopathy.

The input for sequencing was peripheral blood mononuclear cells (PBMCs), taken at new diagnosis, from a patient treated with antithyroid drugs. The receptors here all came from a woman in her 30s with Graves disease. Each CDR3 is given with its conserved first and last residue. D genes are given only for firm matches. Some rows mark clone size as missing; the rest say once, few, many or name a class of expanded clone.

length,size,J,V,D,DNA,CDR3
14,many,TRBJ2-7,TRBV7-2,TRBD1,TGTGCCAGCAGCACACAGGGGGCGACCTACGAGCAGTACTTC,CASSTQGATYEQYF
13,.,TRBJ1-1,TRBV5-8,.,TGTGCCAGCAGCTTCGTTCAGGGGTCTGAAGCTTTCTTT,CASSFVQGSEAFF
14,.,TRBJ2-3,TRBV10-3,.,TGTGCCATCAGTGAAACGGTGTTGGGAGATACGCAGTATTTT,CAISETVLGDTQYF
12,many,TRBJ2-7,TRBV28,.,TGTGCCAGCAGTCCAATGGTTGGGGAGCAGTACTTC,CASSPMVGEQYF
13,few,TRBJ2-1,TRBV12-3/TRBV12-4,.,TGTGCCAGCAGTTTAGCGGCCGTCCCTGAGCAGTTCTTC,CASSLAAVPEQFF
17,many,TRBJ2-3,TRBV29-1,.,TGCAGCGTCAATGGCGAGGGAGCACAGTTCGGGGCAGATACGCAGTATTTT,CSVNGEGAQFGADTQYF
14,few,TRBJ2-3,TRBV5-5,.,TGTGCCAGCAGCCCCTCGCTGATGACAGATACGCAGTATTTT,CASSPSLMTDTQYF
11,few,TRBJ2-3,TRBV5-1,.,TGCACCAGCAGCTTGGAGGATACGCAGTATTTT,CTSSLEDTQYF
14,many,TRBJ2-1,TRBV3-1,.,TGTGCCAGCAGCCAAGATATACTTCACAATGAGCAGTTCTTC,CASSQDILHNEQFF
17,.,TRBJ2-3,TRBV7-6,.,TGTGCCAGCAGCTTAGGCCCGGCGGGTGCTAGCACAGATACGCAGTGTTTT,CASSLGPAGASTDTQCF
15,few,TRBJ2-7,TRBV6-2/TRBV6-3,.,TGTGCCAGCAGCCCCTTGAGACCCCGCTCCTACGAGCAGTACTTC,CASSPLRPRSYEQYF
21,many,TRBJ2-1,TRBV20-1,TRBD2,TGCAGTGCTAGAGATTTCGCCGGGGGGGGGTGGCAGGGAGGGTCCTACAATGAGCAGTTCTTC,CSARDFAGGGWQGGSYNEQFF
16,few,TRBJ2-7,TRBV20-1,TRBD2,TGCAGTGCTAGAGATTTCACTAGCGGGAGGGCTTACGAGCAGTACTTC,CSARDFTSGRAYEQYF
17,.,TRBJ2-2,TRBV15,TRBD2,TGTGCCACCAGCAGAGCGTTCGGGATAGCGGGTGGCGGGGAGCTGTTTTTT,CATSRAFGIAGGGELFF
15,many,TRBJ2-1,TRBV28,.,TGTGCCAGCAGCAACAGCGACTTAAAATTCAATGAGCAGTTCTTC,CASSNSDLKFNEQFF
15,.,TRBJ1-5,TRBV19,.,TGTGCCAGTAGCAGGGCGCCTTATAGCAATCAGCCCCAGCATTTT,CASSRAPYSNQPQHF
15,few,TRBJ1-3,TRBV28,.,TGTGCCAGCAGTTCCGCGGGGGGGCCCGGAAACACCATATATTTT,CASSSAGGPGNTIYF
15,.,TRBJ2-7,TRBV28,TRBD2,TGTGCCAGCAGGGGACTAGCGGGGCCTCCCTACGAGCAGTACTTC,CASRGLAGPPYEQYF
13,.,TRBJ2-1,TRBV18,TRBD2,TGTGCCAGCGGACTAGCGGAACACAATGAGCAGTTCTTC,CASGLAEHNEQFF
15,many,TRBJ2-1,TRBV6-9,TRBD2,TGCGCCAGCAGTGAGAATGGACTAGCGGTGAATGAGCAGTTCTTC,CASSENGLAVNEQFF
13,.,TRBJ1-1,TRBV7-9,.,TGTGCCAGCAGCTTACTGATGAACACTGAAGCTTTCTTT,CASSLLMNTEAFF
17,.,TRBJ2-2,TRBV7-9,TRBD2,TGTGCCAGCAGCTTAGACCAGGGACTAGCGTCTTCCGGGGAGCTGTTTTTT,CASSLDQGLASSGELFF
11,many,TRBJ2-1,TRBV12-5,.,TGTGCTAGTGGCCAATGGGATGAGCAGTTCTTC,CASGQWDEQFF
17,.,TRBJ1-5,TRBV25-1,TRBD1,TGTGCCAGCAGTGAGTCGGACAGGGGTATAGGAAATCAGCCCCAGCATTTT,CASSESDRGIGNQPQHF
14,few,TRBJ2-7,TRBV28,TRBD1,TGTGCCAGCAGTAACTTGGGACAGTGGGCCGGGCAGTACTTC,CASSNLGQWAGQYF
16,many,TRBJ2-1,TRBV11-2,.,TGTGCCAGCAGCCCAGAGGCGGCGAGCTCCTACAATGAGCAGTTCTTC,CASSPEAASSYNEQFF
12,few,TRBJ1-2,TRBV20-1,.,TGCAGTGCCAACAGGGTAGCCTATGGCTACACCTTC,CSANRVAYGYTF
13,.,TRBJ1-1,TRBV19,.,TGTGCCAGTAGTACAACAGGGTACACTGAAGCTTTCTTT,CASSTTGYTEAFF
13,many,TRBJ2-5,TRBV6-1,.,TGTGCCAGCACCCCCCCGGTAGGGTGGACCCAGTACTTC,CASTPPVGWTQYF
16,few,TRBJ2-7,TRBV11-2,TRBD2,TGTGCCAGCAGCCAAGTCTCTAGCGGGAGATGGTACGAGCAGTACTTC,CASSQVSSGRWYEQYF
12,many,TRBJ1-1,TRBV28,.,TGTGCCAGCAGTGGGGAGAACACTGAAGCTTTCTTT,CASSGENTEAFF
15,many,TRBJ2-7,TRBV10-2,TRBD2,TGCGCCAGCAGTGAGTTGCGGGAGAGCGGCTACGAGCAGTACTTC,CASSELRESGYEQYF
16,once,TRBJ2-5,TRBV5-5,.,TGTGCCAGCAGCTTGGAGGCTACCCGACTTCAAGAGACCCAGTACTTC,CASSLEATRLQETQYF
16,many,TRBJ2-2,TRBV18,TRBD2,TGTGCCAGCTCACCAAGTCTAGCGGGGAACACCGGGGAGCTGTTTTTT,CASSPSLAGNTGELFF
17,.,TRBJ2-1,TRBV5-1,TRBD2,TGCGCCAGCAGTGGGGGGGGGACGGGAGGCTCCTACAATGAGCAGTTCTTC,CASSGGGTGGSYNEQFF
14,.,TRBJ2-2,TRBV7-2,.,TGTGCCAGCAGCAACAGGAGAGGAACCGGGGAGCTGTTTTTT,CASSNRRGTGELFF
15,many,TRBJ1-1,TRBV4-1,.,TGCGCCAGCAGCCAAGGCGGGGGAAGGGGAACTGAAGCTTTCTTT,CASSQGGGRGTEAFF
15,many,TRBJ2-7,TRBV12-3/TRBV12-4,TRBD1,TGTGCCAGCAGTCCGGGACAGGGGGCCTCCTACGAGCAGTACTTC,CASSPGQGASYEQYF
19,.,TRBJ2-2,TRBV3-1,TRBD1,TGTGCCAGCAGCCAAGATCCGCGGGGACAGGAGGCGGTCACCGGGGAGCTGTTTTTT,CASSQDPRGQEAVTGELFF
15,.,TRBJ2-1,TRBV29-1,.,TGCAGCGTTGATTGGCCGGGAGAGAGTGGGTGGGAGCAGTTCTTC,CSVDWPGESGWEQFF
15,few,TRBJ2-2,TRBV19,.,TGTGCCAGTAGTATGGCGGGGACAGTTAGCGGGGAGCTGTTTTTT,CASSMAGTVSGELFF
15,.,TRBJ1-4,TRBV12-3/TRBV12-4,.,TGTGCCAGCTGGGGGTCGGGGCAGACTAATGAAAAACTGTTTTTT,CASWGSGQTNEKLFF
12,many,TRBJ1-2,TRBV28,.,TGTGCCACCGGGACCTCTAACTATGGCTACACCTTC,CATGTSNYGYTF
13,many,TRBJ1-1,TRBV9,.,TGTGCCAGCAGCACCCGTGCGGGGACTGAAGCTTTCTTT,CASSTRAGTEAFF
16,many,TRBJ1-1,TRBV10-3,TRBD1,TGTGCCATCAGTGAGCCCCCTTACAGGGGATCCACTGAAGCTTTCTTT,CAISEPPYRGSTEAFF
16,many,TRBJ1-1,TRBV5-4,.,TGTGCCAGCAGCTCCCTACCCCCGGGGAGAGAGACTGAAGCTTTCTTT,CASSSLPPGRETEAFF